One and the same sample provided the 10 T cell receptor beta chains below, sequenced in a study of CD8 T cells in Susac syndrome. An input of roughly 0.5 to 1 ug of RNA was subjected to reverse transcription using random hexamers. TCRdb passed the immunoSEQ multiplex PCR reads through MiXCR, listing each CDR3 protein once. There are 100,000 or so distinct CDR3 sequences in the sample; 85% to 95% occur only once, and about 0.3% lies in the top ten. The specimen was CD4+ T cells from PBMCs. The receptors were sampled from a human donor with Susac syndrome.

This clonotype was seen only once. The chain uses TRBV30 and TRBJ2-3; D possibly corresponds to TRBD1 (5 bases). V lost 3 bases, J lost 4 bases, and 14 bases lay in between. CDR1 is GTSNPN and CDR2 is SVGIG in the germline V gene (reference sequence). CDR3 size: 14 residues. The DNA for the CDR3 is TGTGCCTGGAGCCTAGGGGTTCTCGCAGATACGCAGTATTTT. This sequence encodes CAWSLGVLADTQYF.

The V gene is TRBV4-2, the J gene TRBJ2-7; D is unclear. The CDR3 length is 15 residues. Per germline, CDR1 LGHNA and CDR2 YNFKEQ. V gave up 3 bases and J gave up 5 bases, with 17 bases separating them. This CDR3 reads CASSHPGPGVDEQYF. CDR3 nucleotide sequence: TGTGCCAGCAGCCACCCCGGGCCCGGAGTGGACGAGCAGTACTTC.

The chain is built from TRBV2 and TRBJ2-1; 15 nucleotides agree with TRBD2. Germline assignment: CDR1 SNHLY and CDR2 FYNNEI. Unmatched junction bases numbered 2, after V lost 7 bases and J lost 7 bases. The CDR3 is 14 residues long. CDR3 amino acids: CASTGLAGGNEQFF. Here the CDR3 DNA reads TGTGCCAGCACTGGACTAGCGGGGGGGAATGAGCAGTTCTTC.

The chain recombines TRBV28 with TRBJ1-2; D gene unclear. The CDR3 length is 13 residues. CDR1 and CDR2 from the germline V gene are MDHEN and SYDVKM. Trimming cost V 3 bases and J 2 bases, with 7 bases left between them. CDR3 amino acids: CASSFGENYGYTF. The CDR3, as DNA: TGTGCCAGCAGTTTTGGGGAAAACTATGGCTACACCTTC.

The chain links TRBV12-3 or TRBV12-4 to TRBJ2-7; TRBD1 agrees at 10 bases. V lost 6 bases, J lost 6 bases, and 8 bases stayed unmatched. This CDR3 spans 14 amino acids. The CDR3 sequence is CASSSGTGDFEQYF. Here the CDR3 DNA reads TGTGCCAGCAGCTCCGGGACAGGGGACTTCGAGCAGTACTTC.

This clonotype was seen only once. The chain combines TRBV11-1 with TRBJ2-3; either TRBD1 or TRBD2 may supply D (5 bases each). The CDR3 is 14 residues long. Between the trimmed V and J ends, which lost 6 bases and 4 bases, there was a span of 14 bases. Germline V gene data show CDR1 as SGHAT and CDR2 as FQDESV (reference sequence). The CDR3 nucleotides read TGTGCCAGCAGGGGACCTTCTCGCGCAGATACGCAGTATTTT. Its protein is CASRGPSRADTQYF.

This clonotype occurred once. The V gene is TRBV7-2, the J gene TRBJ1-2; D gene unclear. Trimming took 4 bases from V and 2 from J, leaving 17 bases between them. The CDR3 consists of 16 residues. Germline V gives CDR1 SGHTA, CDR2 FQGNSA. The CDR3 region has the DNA TGTGCCAGCAGCTCCCGCGAGGAGGAAATCAACTATGGCTACACCTTC. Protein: CASSSREEEINYGYTF.

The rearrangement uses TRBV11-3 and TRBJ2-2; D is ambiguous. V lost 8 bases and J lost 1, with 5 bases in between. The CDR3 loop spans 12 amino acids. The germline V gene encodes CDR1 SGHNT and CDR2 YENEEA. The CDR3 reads CASAENTGELFF. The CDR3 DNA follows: TGTGCCAGCGCTGAGAACACCGGGGAGCTGTTTTTT.

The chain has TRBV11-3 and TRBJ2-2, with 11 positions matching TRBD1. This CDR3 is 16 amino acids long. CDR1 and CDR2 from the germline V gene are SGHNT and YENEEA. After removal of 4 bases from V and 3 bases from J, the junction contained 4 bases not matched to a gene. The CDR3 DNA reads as TGTGCCAGCAGCTCAAGGACAGGGGGCGACACCGGGGAGCTGTTTTTT. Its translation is CASSSRTGGDTGELFF.

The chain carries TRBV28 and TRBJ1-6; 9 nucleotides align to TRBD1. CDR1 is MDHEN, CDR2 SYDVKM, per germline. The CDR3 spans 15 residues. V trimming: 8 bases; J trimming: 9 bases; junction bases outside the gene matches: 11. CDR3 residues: CASVGQGVFGSPLHF. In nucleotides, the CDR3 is TGTGCCAGCGTGGGACAGGGAGTTTTTGGTTCACCCCTCCACTTT. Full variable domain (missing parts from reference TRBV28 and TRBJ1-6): DVKVTQSSRYLVKRTGEKVFLECVQDMDHENMFWYRQDPGLGLRLIYFSYDVKMKEKGDIPEGYSVSREKKERFSLILESASTNQTSMYLCASVGQGVFGSPLHFGNGTRLTVT.